This TCR beta chain was retrieved from a study of cytomegalovirus exposure and HLA in healthy donors. V was pared by 2 bases and J by 2 bases, with 13 bases between. CDR3 length: 15 residues. Germline CDR1 MNHEY, CDR2 SMNVEV (reference sequence). With 60 Vbeta and 13 Jbeta primers, the PCR was carried out. The assay was immunoSEQ multiplex PCR, and TCRdb's table has in-frame clones only and misses some. The table lists about 95,000 clones, around 75% of them singletons. General study findings and limits: TCR beta V- and J-gene trimming was later associated with a missense DCLRE1C variant.

Points on this clone: Its cognate antigen is unknown.

This receptor was taken from a man in his late teens or twenties in good health and CMV-seropositive. This chain joins TRBV27 and TRBJ2-7; possibly TRBD1 for D (6 bases). The sequenced sample was PBMCs. The CDR3 protein is CASSLGPGVTYEQYF. The CDR3 DNA reads as TGTGCCAGCAGTTTAGGTCCAGGGGTGACCTACGAGCAGTACTTC.